Listed below are T cell receptor beta chains from one sample, sequenced in a study of long-term antiretroviral therapy in people with HIV. Data came from immunoSEQ multiplex PCR; TCRdb stores just in-frame clones and leaves some out. The sample records roughly 18,000 clones, 90% to 95% being singletons. The sample was unsorted PBMCs, taken 3 years after starting antiretroviral therapy. The receptors shown here come from a man in his fifties or sixties with HIV. Each CDR3 is given with its conserved first and last residue. Fields, in order: J gene, V gene, CDR3 protein.

j_call: TRBJ2-1; v_call: TRBV19; cdr3_aa: CASSIQPRGPYNEQFF
j_call: TRBJ2-5; v_call: TRBV28; cdr3_aa: CASSTPRLQETQYF
j_call: TRBJ1-4; v_call: TRBV9; cdr3_aa: CASSVGSASNEKLFF
j_call: TRBJ1-5; v_call: TRBV9; cdr3_aa: CASSVEGVSHQPQHF
j_call: TRBJ1-2; v_call: TRBV4-1; cdr3_aa: CASSQDPGTAGYGYTF
j_call: TRBJ2-3; v_call: TRBV6-1; cdr3_aa: CASSDSRPTDTQYF
j_call: TRBJ1-6; v_call: TRBV5-1; cdr3_aa: CASSLGQGASSPLHF
j_call: TRBJ2-6; v_call: TRBV14; cdr3_aa: CASSQRGFSGANVLTF
j_call: TRBJ1-2; v_call: TRBV27; cdr3_aa: CASSPSGQGRGYTF
j_call: TRBJ2-7; v_call: TRBV5-6; cdr3_aa: CASSFGGTGYHEQYF
j_call: TRBJ2-7; v_call: TRBV28; cdr3_aa: CASSLFPGQNSYEQYF
j_call: TRBJ1-4; v_call: TRBV6-1; cdr3_aa: CASSEAGYEKLFF
j_call: TRBJ2-2; v_call: TRBV19; cdr3_aa: CASSIRGTTNTGELFF
j_call: TRBJ1-2; v_call: TRBV10-3; cdr3_aa: CAISESGQGALGYGYTF
j_call: TRBJ2-7; v_call: TRBV18; cdr3_aa: CASSPTGAHEQYF
j_call: TRBJ2-7; v_call: TRBV29-1; cdr3_aa: CSALTGTSEQYF
j_call: TRBJ2-3; v_call: TRBV14; cdr3_aa: CASSQGAFPDTQYF
j_call: TRBJ1-4; v_call: TRBV9; cdr3_aa: CASSPGTDTFNEKLFF
j_call: TRBJ1-2; v_call: TRBV10-3; cdr3_aa: CAISAQSNYGYTF
j_call: TRBJ1-6; v_call: TRBV28; cdr3_aa: CASTSQDSPLHF
j_call: TRBJ1-2; v_call: TRBV4-1; cdr3_aa: CASSQSGDHGYTF
j_call: TRBJ2-7; v_call: TRBV13; cdr3_aa: CASSQGRLYEQYF
j_call: TRBJ1-1; v_call: TRBV4-1; cdr3_aa: CASSVQVSMNTEAFF
j_call: TRBJ2-1; v_call: TRBV30; cdr3_aa: CAWSVIAGGDEQFF